The 28 T cell receptor beta chains given below trace back to one sample, sequenced in a study of T cells in Graves' hyperthyroidism and ophthalmopathy. Using RNA transcripts as the source, TCR beta CDR3 regions were amplified. The TCR CDR3 was amplified in a first-round RT-PCR using the HTBI primer set. MiXCR, run by TCRdb on the multiplex PCR reads, gives a single entry per CDR3 protein. The sample lists 500,000 to 650,000 distinct CDR3 sequences, 13% to 15% seen once, with approximately 15% in the top ten. Specimen: blood. The receptors derive from a woman aged 35 to 49 with Graves' hyperthyroidism.

The chain combines TRBV5-5 with TRBJ2-1, with 8 bases aligning to TRBD1. J gave up 0 bases and V 4 bases, and 6 bases lay outside the gene matches. The CDR3 is 16 amino acids. Germline CDR1 reads SGHKS; CDR2 reads YYEKEE (reference sequence). The CDR3 loop is CASSRGQVSSYNEQFF. The CDR3 DNA reads TGTGCCAGCAGCCGGGGACAGGTCAGCTCCTACAATGAGCAGTTCTTC.

This clonotype was observed a few times. Since a much larger clone is just one base distant, this may be a read error. The chain is built from TRBV11-2 and TRBJ2-5; unclear D gene. Trimming stripped 1 base from V and 6 bases from J, with 12 bases between. Germline CDR1 and CDR2: SGHAT and FQNNGV. CDR3 length equals 14 residues. CDR3 DNA: TGTGCCAGCAGCTTAGCTCCCAAGTGGAAGACCCAGTACTTC. Protein: CASSLAPKWKTQYF.

The DNA for the CDR3 is TGCAGTGCTACCCTCAACAGGGGGGCGGTGAACACTGAAGCTTTCTTT. Translating it yields CSATLNRGAVNTEAFF. This rearrangement joins TRBV20-1 to TRBJ1-1; 8 bases fit TRBD1. Germline-derived CDR1 and CDR2 are DFQATT and SNEGSKA (reference sequence). Trimming removed 4 bases from V and 0 bases from J; junction bases left unmatched: 10. This CDR3 has 16 amino acids.

This clonotype has a count of ten or more. This sequence joins TRBV2 and TRBJ2-4, with D unclear. The germline V gene has CDR1 SNHLY and CDR2 FYNNEI. Trimming cost V 0 bases and J 3 bases, with 9 bases left between them. The CDR3 loop spans 15 amino acids. The CDR3: CASSEAPGDKNIQYF. CDR3 DNA sequence: TGTGCCAGCAGTGAAGCGCCGGGTGACAAAAACATTCAGTACTTC.

This clonotype has ten or more counts. The chain couples TRBV7-9 to TRBJ2-3; D possibly corresponds to TRBD1 (6 bases). The CDR3 is made up of 15 amino acids. Trimming pared 3 bases from V and 1 base from J, leaving 11 bases between. Germline V CDR1 and CDR2: SEHNR, FQNEAQ (reference sequence). The CDR3 DNA sequence: TGTGCCAGCAGCTTTTCAGGGGCGGGCACAGATACGCAGTATTTT. The encoded protein is CASSFSGAGTDTQYF.

This clonotype was seen a few times. The chain is built from TRBV5-1 and TRBJ2-3; the D gene is possibly TRBD1 (5 bases). The CDR3 covers 15 residues. V dropped 0 bases and J dropped 3 bases, with 11 bases sitting between them. CDR1 is SGHRS, CDR2 YFSETQ, per germline. DNA for the CDR3: TGCGCCAGCAGCTTGGCCACCCAGGGTACAGATACGCAGTATTTT. This codes for CASSLATQGTDTQYF.

The CDR3 DNA sequence: TGCAGCGTTGAATCCCCGGGGCACACCGGGGAGCTGTTTTTT. Translated, it gives CSVESPGHTGELFF. The V and J genes are TRBV29-1 and TRBJ2-2, with D perhaps being TRBD1 or TRBD2 (5 bases each). Germline V gene sequence: CDR1 SQVTM, CDR2 ANQGSEA. Trimming stripped 2 bases from V and 3 bases from J, with 10 bases between. The CDR3 consists of 14 residues.

At least ten counts were recorded for this clonotype. This sequence joins TRBV12-5 and TRBJ2-3, with unresolved D. V lost 1 base and J lost 4, with 12 bases in between. The CDR3 runs 15 residues. Germline lookup yields CDR1 LGHNT and CDR2 FRNRAP. The CDR3 bases are TGTGCTAGTGGTTTGGGGCTGGCAGCTCCAGATACGCAGTATTTT. Translating it yields CASGLGLAAPDTQYF.

This clonotype was observed at least ten times. The chain combines TRBV3-1 with TRBJ2-1; 7 nucleotides match TRBD2. Germline V gives CDR1 LGHDT, CDR2 YNNKEL (reference sequence). Unmatched junction bases numbered 18, after V lost 0 bases and J lost 10 bases. The CDR3 has 18 amino acids. This chain's CDR3 is CASSQEGLAARGRREQFF. CDR3 DNA sequence: TGTGCCAGCAGCCAAGAGGGGCTAGCGGCCCGAGGTCGCAGAGAGCAGTTCTTC.

This clonotype was found many times. The chain combines TRBV30 with TRBJ1-1, with unresolved D. The V end lost 4 bases, the J end lost 0 bases, and 12 bases lay between the germline ends. The CDR3 loop spans 14 amino acids. The V gene's germline CDR1 is GTSNPN and CDR2 SVGIG (reference sequence). CDR3 in DNA: TGTGCCTGGAAAGGGAGGATCTTGAACACTGAAGCTTTCTTT. Protein sequence: CAWKGRILNTEAFF.

This clonotype was observed many times. The V gene is TRBV20-1, the J gene TRBJ2-7; TRBD2 is a possible D gene (6 bases). Germline V gene lookup returns CDR1 DFQATT and CDR2 SNEGSKA (reference sequence). The V end was cut by 1 base, the J end by 0 bases, with 10 bases between. The CDR3 sequence is 14 residues long. CDR3 sequence: CSARAPSVSYEQYF. The DNA for the CDR3 is TGCAGTGCTAGAGCACCTAGCGTCTCCTACGAGCAGTACTTC.

This clonotype was counted many times. V usage is TRBV28 and J usage is TRBJ2-1, with a possible D match to TRBD2 (5 bases). The CDR3 is 12 amino acids. V was shortened by 7 bases and J by 15 bases, with 19 bases between the two germline ends. Looked up from germline, CDR1 is MDHEN and CDR2 is SYDVKM. CDR3 sequence (DNA): TGTGCCAGCACCAAAATAGGGAGCTTGGGGTTCTTC. This gives the protein CASTKIGSLGFF. Using reference TRBV28 and TRBJ2-1 for the parts outside the CDR3, the full variable domain is DVKVTQSSRYLVKRTGEKVFLECVQDMDHENMFWYRQDPGLGLRLIYFSYDVKMKEKGDIPEGYSVSREKKERFSLILESASTNQTSMYLCASTKIGSLGFFGPGTRLTVL.

The sample holds many counts of this clonotype. The CDR3 sequence is CASSLTGGEQFF. The CDR3 nucleotides read TGTGCCAGCAGCTTAACAGGGGGTGAGCAGTTCTTC. The chain combines TRBV13 with TRBJ2-1; 8 bases line up with TRBD1. The germline V gene has CDR1 PRHDT and CDR2 FYEKMQ (reference sequence). The CDR3 is made up of 12 amino acids. The V and J ends lost 2 bases and 9 bases, in that order; junction bases with no gene match: 0.

The J gene is TRBJ2-1, the V gene TRBV29-1, with TRBD1 matching over 9 bases. Per germline, CDR1 SQVTM and CDR2 ANQGSEA. Trimming at V came to 3 bases and at J to 3 bases, leaving 3 bases not matched to a gene. The CDR3 is 14 residues long. The DNA of the CDR3 is TGCAGCGTTGAGGGGACAGGGCTCTACAATGAGCAGTTCTTC. As protein: CSVEGTGLYNEQFF.

This clonotype was seen many times. The genes are TRBV12-3 or TRBV12-4 and TRBJ1-6; no clear D gene. This CDR3 region has 15 residues. V dropped 6 bases and J dropped 9 bases, with 18 bases sitting between them. As DNA, the CDR3 is TGTGCCAGCAGCACGACATCTGCGGGGAGTTCACCCCTCCACTTT. Protein: CASSTTSAGSSPLHF.

This clonotype was detected a few times. This sequence joins TRBV6-1 and TRBJ1-5; TRBD1 might be the D (5 bases). With 4 bases removed from V and 6 bases from J, the gap between germline ends came to 10 bases. The CDR3 has 13 amino acids. Germline V gene lookup returns CDR1 MNHNS and CDR2 SASEGT. The CDR3 region is CASSVEGLQPQHF. DNA for the CDR3: TGTGCCAGCAGTGTTGAGGGGCTTCAGCCCCAGCATTTT.

The chain is built from TRBV4-1 and TRBJ1-6; D gene ambiguous. Germline CDR1 reads MGHRA; CDR2 reads YSYEKL. This CDR3 spans 14 amino acids. Trimming pared 2 bases from V and 8 bases from J, leaving 10 bases between. The DNA for the CDR3 is TGCGCCAGCAGCCAAATCACAGACGATTCACCCCTCCACTTT. Protein sequence: CASSQITDDSPLHF.

This clonotype was observed at least ten times. This chain uses TRBV11-3 with TRBJ2-3, with D perhaps TRBD2 (5 bases). The germline CDR1 and CDR2 sequences are SGHNT and YENEEA. The CDR3 length is 18 residues. Trimming stripped 1 base from V and 3 bases from J, with 20 bases between. DNA for the CDR3: TGTGCCAGCAGCTTAGGACTGGGCGGTCCAAGCGGTACAGATACGCAGTATTTT. Translating it yields CASSLGLGGPSGTDTQYF.

This clonotype was counted at least ten times. The rearrangement joins TRBV7-2 to TRBJ2-7; D remains unclear. The V gene's germline CDR1 is SGHTA and CDR2 FQGNSA. Trimming took 0 bases from V and 2 from J, leaving 11 bases between them. CDR3 length: 15 amino acids. The chain's CDR3 is CASSLASANTYEQYF. CDR3 DNA: TGTGCCAGCAGCTTAGCGTCCGCGAACACCTACGAGCAGTACTTC.

In its sample, this clonotype was seen many times. V gene TRBV20-1 combines with J gene TRBJ2-4; 8 bases agree with TRBD1. Looked up from germline, CDR1 is DFQATT and CDR2 is SNEGSKA (reference sequence). The junction had 3 bases not matched to a gene; V was cut back by 4 bases and J by 1 base. CDR3 length equals 14 residues. The chain's CDR3 is CSAKQGDAKNIQYF. For the CDR3, the DNA is TGCAGTGCTAAACAGGGGGATGCCAAAAACATTCAGTACTTC.

As regards this clonotype: A read error may explain this, as a much larger clone is one base away. The V and J genes are TRBV5-1 and TRBJ2-2; D remains ambiguous. Per the germline V gene, CDR1 is SGHRS and CDR2 is YFSETQ. The length of the CDR3 is 15 residues. Trimming shortened V by 9 bases and J by 2 bases, and 17 bases separated the two germline ends. CDR3 in amino acids: CAIQPEPGNTGELFF. CDR3 in DNA: TGCGCCATCCAGCCGGAACCCGGAAACACCGGGGAGCTGTTTTTT. Complete variable domain (other parts from reference TRBV5-1 and TRBJ2-2): KAGVTQTPRYLIKTRGQQVTLSCSPISGHRSVSWYQQTPGQGLQFLFEYFSETQRNKGNFPGRFSGRQFSNSRSEMNVSTLELGDSALYLCAIQPEPGNTGELFFGEGSRLTVL.

The chain joins TRBV29-1 to TRBJ1-1; possibly TRBD1 for D (6 bases). V lost 2 bases and J lost 5, with 12 bases in between. Germline CDR1 is SQVTM and CDR2 is ANQGSEA. The CDR3 covers 13 residues. DNA for the CDR3: TGCAGCGTTGAATCACAAGGGGGGACTGAAGCTTTCTTT. Amino acids: CSVESQGGTEAFF.

This clonotype was found many times. The V gene is TRBV5-6, the J gene TRBJ2-4, with 9 nucleotides matching TRBD1. The J segment lost 0 bases and the V segment lost 5 bases, leaving 6 bases of the junction unmatched. CDR3 length equals 16 residues. CDR1 and CDR2 from the germline V gene are SGHDT and YYEEEE. Here the CDR3 DNA reads TGTGCCAGCAGTTACCGGGACAGGGTAGCCAAAAACATTCAGTACTTC. Its translation is CASSYRDRVAKNIQYF.

The sample holds a few counts of this clonotype. V usage is TRBV29-1 and J usage is TRBJ2-7; 7 positions agree with TRBD1. Germline-derived CDR1 and CDR2 are SQVTM and ANQGSEA. Losses at the gene ends were 4 bases for V and 2 bases for J; bases not matched to a gene: 8. The CDR3 extends over 14 amino acids. Here the CDR3 DNA reads TGCAGCGTTGCACCGGGACAGAAAACCTACGAGCAGTACTTC. Amino acid sequence: CSVAPGQKTYEQYF.

The CDR3 nucleotides are TGCAGTGCTAGTGATCCGGGACAGGGGGGGGAGACCCAGTACTTC. It encodes CSASDPGQGGETQYF. The rearrangement joins TRBV20-1 to TRBJ2-5, with TRBD1 matching 11 bases. CDR3 length equals 15 residues. The V gene end was trimmed by 3 bases and the J gene end by 5 bases; junction bases not matched to a gene: 8. In germline, CDR1 is DFQATT, CDR2 SNEGSKA (reference sequence).

This chain links TRBV19 with TRBJ2-1; D is perhaps TRBD2 (6 bases). The CDR3 length is 15 residues. Germline V CDR1 and CDR2: LNHDA, SQIVND (reference sequence). Trimming pared 1 base from V and 5 bases from J, leaving 12 bases between. This CDR3 reads CASSIVGLTNNEQFF. The DNA for the CDR3 is TGTGCCAGTAGTATAGTCGGACTAACAAACAATGAGCAGTTCTTC.

The table lists this clonotype with a few counts. The V gene is TRBV10-3, the J gene TRBJ2-7; TRBD1 aligns across 8 bases. J lost 5 bases, V lost 3 bases, and 9 bases had no gene match. This CDR3 contains 15 residues. Germline V lookup: CDR1 ENHRY, CDR2 SYGVKD. CDR3 loop: CAISEPGQVVDEQYF. Written as DNA, the CDR3 is TGTGCCATCAGTGAACCGGGACAGGTTGTCGACGAGCAGTACTTC.

At least ten counts were recorded for this clonotype. The chain links TRBV5-1 to TRBJ1-2, with TRBD1 as a possible D gene (6 bases). Per the germline V gene, CDR1 is SGHRS and CDR2 is YFSETQ. CDR3 length equals 14 residues. Trimming stripped 0 bases from V and 4 bases from J, with 10 bases between. CDR3 region: CASSLEQGGYGYTF. The CDR3 nucleotides are TGCGCCAGCAGCTTGGAACAGGGAGGCTATGGCTACACCTTC.